This T cell receptor (beta chain) appears in the sequencing data of a study of blood T cell repertoires in COVID-19. Across the study: Both acute and convalescent COVID-19 samples were obtained from the United States, Italy and Spain.

As processed by the authors: Cell counts per sample came from amplifying reference gene primers. Method: immunoSEQ multiplex PCR; TCRdb's copy keeps in-frame clones and lacks some. Clonal size and the V and J genes are those of that table, whereas D and trimming came from the DNA. The table records around 390,000 clones, 85% to 90% of them present only once. Participants reported their clinical history, and cohort assignment relied on those reports. The CDR3 extends over 14 amino acids. The V gene end was trimmed by 5 bases and the J gene end by 4 bases; junction bases not matched to a gene: 7. Looked up from germline, CDR1 is MDHEN and CDR2 is SYDVKM.

This TCR derives from a woman in her 50s who had recovered from COVID-19. Sequences were obtained from PBMCs or T cells enriched from blood (not recorded which). The V gene is TRBV28, the J gene TRBJ1-2; 7 bases are shared with TRBD1. The DNA of the CDR3 is TGTGCCAGCAGTGACAGGGCAGCGGGCTATGGCTACACCTTC. Translated: CASSDRAAGYGYTF.